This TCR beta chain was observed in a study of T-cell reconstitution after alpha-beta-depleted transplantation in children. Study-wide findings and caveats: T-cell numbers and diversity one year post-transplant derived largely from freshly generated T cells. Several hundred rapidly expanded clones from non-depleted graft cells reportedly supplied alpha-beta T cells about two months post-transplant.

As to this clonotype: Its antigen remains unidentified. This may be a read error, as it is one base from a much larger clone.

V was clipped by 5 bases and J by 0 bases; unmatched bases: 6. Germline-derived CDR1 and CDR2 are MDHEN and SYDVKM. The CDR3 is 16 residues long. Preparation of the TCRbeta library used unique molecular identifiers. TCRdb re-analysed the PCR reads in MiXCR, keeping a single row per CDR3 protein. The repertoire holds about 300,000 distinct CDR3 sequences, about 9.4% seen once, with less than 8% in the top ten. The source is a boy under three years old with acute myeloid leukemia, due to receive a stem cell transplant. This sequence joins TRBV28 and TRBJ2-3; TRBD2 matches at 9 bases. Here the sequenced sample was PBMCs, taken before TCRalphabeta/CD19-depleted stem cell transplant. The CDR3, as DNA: TGTGCCAGCAGTACCGGACTAGCGCCTAGCACAGATACGCAGTATTTT. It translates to CASSTGLAPSTDTQYF.